This TCR beta chain came from a study of cytomegalovirus exposure and HLA in healthy donors. PCR used 60 Vbeta primers and 13 Jbeta primers. As originally analysed: A follow-up analysis tallied about 80 million unique TCR beta chains, roughly 11 million shared. Sequencing was performed with immunoSEQ multiplex PCR; in TCRdb, only in-frame clones are kept and a portion is missing. That table is the source of V, J and clone size, and D and trimming were worked out from the DNA. The sample has some 180,000 clones, roughly 70% seen once; the top ten hold 5.4%. Donors likely had unrecorded immune exposures despite being nominally healthy when sampled. Trimming stripped 5 bases from V and 9 bases from J, with 17 bases between. This CDR3 is 13 amino acids long. Germline V gene data show CDR1 as SGDLS and CDR2 as YYNGEE.

Sequencing was carried out using PBMCs. V usage is TRBV9 and J usage is TRBJ1-2, with TRBD1 as a possible D gene (6 bases). The sequence was collected from a woman younger than 30 in good health and CMV-seropositive. This CDR3 is CASSQSGVGSYTF. CDR3 DNA sequence: TGTGCCAGCAGTCAATCAGGGGTGGGTAGCTACACCTTC.